The clone carrying this T cell receptor (beta chain) was seen once. This specimen comes from a study of CD8 T cells in Susac syndrome. V was pared by 6 bases and J by 0 bases, with 3 bases of the junction left unmatched. CDR3 length: 14 amino acids. Random hexamers were used to reverse transcribe an amount of about 0.45 to 1 ug RNA. Each CDR3 protein gets one entry after TCRdb re-called the immunoSEQ multiplex PCR reads with MiXCR. The sample carries about 130,000 distinct CDR3 sequences, more than 90% recorded once. The chain uses TRBV12-3 or TRBV12-4 and TRBJ1-1; 8 bases align to TRBD1. The specimen sequenced was CD4+ T cells from PBMCs. This receptor was obtained from a human donor in good health. Here the CDR3 DNA reads TGTGCCAGCAGCCCGACAGGGGTGAACACTGAAGCTTTCTTT. Encoded protein: CASSPTGVNTEAFF.